This entry lists 31 T cell receptor beta chains sequenced from one sample in a study of shared clonotypes between healthy human individuals. The table came from immunoSEQ multiplex PCR; TCRdb's copy has only in-frame clones and leaves some out. This table has 330,000 or so clones, 73% appearing once. Sequenced: memory CD4+ T cells sorted from blood. The subset here: CD45RA-negative fraction. These receptors all stem from a man aged 25-40 years in good health.

This clone turned up a few times. The chain employs TRBV7-3 and TRBJ1-1, with 8 bases identical to TRBD1. CDR1 and CDR2 from the germline V gene are SGHTA and FQGTGA. J lost 11 bases, V lost 3 bases, and 5 bases had no gene match. The CDR3 has 12 amino acids. The CDR3 DNA follows: TGTGCCAGCAGCTTTGGACAGGGCGATGCTTTCTTT. Amino acid sequence: CASSFGQGDAFF. The entire variable domain, with the rest obtained from reference TRBV7-3 and TRBJ1-1, is as follows: GAGVSQTPSNKVTEKGKYVELRCDPISGHTALYWYRQSLGQGPEFLIYFQGTGAADDSGLPNDRFFAVRPEGSVSTLKIQRTERGDSAVYLCASSFGQGDAFFGQGTRLTVV.

The chain recombines TRBV18 with TRBJ2-3; D is perhaps TRBD1 (5 bases). This CDR3 region has 14 residues. V lost 0 bases, J lost 6 bases, and 10 bases lay in between. Germline V gene data show CDR1 as KGHSH and CDR2 as LQKENI. Here the CDR3 reads CASSPPGPADTQYF. The CDR3 nucleotides are TGTGCCAGCTCACCACCGGGGCCTGCGGATACGCAGTATTTT.

The chain links TRBV2 to TRBJ2-2, with no clear D. V was clipped by 11 bases and J by 5 bases, with 9 bases between them. Germline V gene lookup returns CDR1 SNHLY and CDR2 FYNNEI. CDR3 size: 11 residues. The CDR3 sequence: CASRETGELFF. CDR3 nucleotide sequence: TGTGCCTCCAGAGAAACCGGGGAGCTGTTTTTT.

V usage is TRBV5-1 and J usage is TRBJ2-3; 10 bases are a match to TRBD2. CDR1 SGHRS and CDR2 YFSETQ come from the germline V gene. V lost 3 bases and J lost 4; bases outside the gene matches: 8. The CDR3 has 16 residues. The CDR3 sequence: CASSSNTSGISDTQYF. Written as DNA, the CDR3 is TGCGCCAGCAGCTCAAACACTAGCGGGATATCAGATACGCAGTATTTT. The full variable domain, with the rest looked up from reference TRBV5-1 and TRBJ2-3, is KAGVTQTPRYLIKTRGQQVTLSCSPISGHRSVSWYQQTPGQGLQFLFEYFSETQRNKGNFPGRFSGRQFSNSRSEMNVSTLELGDSALYLCASSSNTSGISDTQYFGPGTRLTVL.

This chain connects TRBV5-1 to TRBJ1-2; possible D gene TRBD1, 5 bases. V dropped 0 bases and J dropped 7 bases, with 19 bases sitting between them. Germline CDR1 reads SGHRS; CDR2 reads YFSETQ. The CDR3 has 16 residues. The DNA of the CDR3 is TGCGCCAGCAGCTTGGCCCCAGGGAGAATTACGTTTGGCTACACCTTC. It yields the protein CASSLAPGRITFGYTF.

This clone has a count of ten or more. The rearrangement links TRBV11-2 to TRBJ1-3; D uncertain. The CDR3 consists of 16 residues. V shed 6 bases and J shed 2 bases, with 17 bases lying between them. Germline V gene data show CDR1 as SGHAT and CDR2 as FQNNGV. In DNA, the CDR3 is TGTGCCAGCAGTAGGGTGGCAGGTCCGGCTGGAAACACCATATATTTT. Protein product: CASSRVAGPAGNTIYF.

The chain has TRBV19 and TRBJ1-5; D is possibly TRBD1 (5 bases). The V gene's germline CDR1 is LNHDA and CDR2 SQIVND (reference sequence). The CDR3 is made up of 13 amino acids. The CDR3 loop is CALGGYSNQPQHF. DNA for the CDR3: TGTGCTTTGGGGGGGTATAGCAATCAGCCCCAGCATTTT.

The rearrangement joins TRBV18 to TRBJ2-5; no reliable D call. The CDR3 spans 15 residues. Germline loops: CDR1 KGHSH, CDR2 LQKENI. Trimming left V 3 bases short and J 5 bases short, with 16 bases between. Written as DNA, the CDR3 is TGTGCCAGCTCACCGACCCATGCTCAACCGGAGACCCAGTACTTC. Translated, it gives CASSPTHAQPETQYF.

This clone was seen only a few times. This rearrangement joins TRBV18 to TRBJ2-5, with TRBD1 matching 11 bases. Germline V gives CDR1 KGHSH, CDR2 LQKENI. This CDR3 region has 15 residues. The junction had 6 bases not matched to a gene; V was cut back by 4 bases and J by 5 bases. In nucleotides, the CDR3 is TGTGCCAGCTCACTGTCGCGGGACAGGGGGGAGACCCAGTACTTC. Translation gives CASSLSRDRGETQYF.

The V gene is TRBV7-2, the J gene TRBJ2-3; tentatively, D is TRBD1 (6 bases). V gave up 7 bases and J gave up 6 bases, with 20 bases separating them. The CDR3 extends over 15 amino acids. Per germline, CDR1 SGHTA and CDR2 FQGNSA. As DNA, the CDR3 is TGTGCCAGCACTCAACCCGACAGGTCTTTGGATACGCAGTATTTT. It specifies CASTQPDRSLDTQYF. Combining the CDR3 with reference TRBV7-2 and TRBJ2-3 gives the whole variable domain GAGVSQSPSNKVTEKGKDVELRCDPISGHTALYWYRQSLGQGLEFLIYFQGNSAPDKSGLPSDRFSAERTGGSVSTLTIQRTQQEDSAVYLCASTQPDRSLDTQYFGPGTRLTVL.

The rearrangement uses TRBV7-8 and TRBJ2-7, with 8 bases identical to TRBD1. Germline CDR1 is SGHVS and CDR2 is FQNEAQ. V was clipped by 5 bases and J by 4 bases; unmatched bases: 10. The CDR3 spans 15 residues. This CDR3 is CASSGAGGGGYEQYF. The DNA for the CDR3 is TGTGCCAGCAGCGGGGCAGGGGGCGGAGGTTACGAGCAGTACTTC. The full variable domain, in which reference TRBV7-8 and TRBJ2-7 provide the parts outside the CDR3, is GAGVSQSPRYKVAKRGQDVALRCDPISGHVSLFWYQQALGQGPEFLTYFQNEAQLDKSGLPSDRFFAERPEGSVSTLKIQRTQQEDSAVYLCASSGAGGGGYEQYFGPGTRLTVT.

The rearrangement links TRBV6-4 to TRBJ2-1; no reliable D call. The CDR3 covers 16 residues. Looked up from germline, CDR1 is MRHNA and CDR2 is SNTAGT. Trimming pared 5 bases from V and 1 base from J, leaving 15 bases between. The chain's CDR3 is CASSYDPTGSYNEQFF. DNA for the CDR3: TGTGCCAGCAGTTATGATCCTACCGGATCCTACAATGAGCAGTTCTTC.

This rearrangement joins TRBV7-9 to TRBJ2-2; 8 positions match TRBD1. Germline V gene data show CDR1 as SEHNR and CDR2 as FQNEAQ (reference sequence). After removal of 4 bases from V and 5 bases from J, the junction contained 0 bases not matched to a gene. The CDR3 extends over 13 amino acids. The CDR3 DNA sequence: TGTGCCAGCAGCTGGACAGGGACCGGGGAGCTGTTTTTT. This translates into CASSWTGTGELFF.

V gene TRBV21-1 combines with J gene TRBJ2-3; whether TRBD2, the table's D call, matches the DNA was not checked. TRBV21-1 is reported as a pseudogene. The CDR3 is 14 amino acids. The CDR3 coding sequence is TGTGCCGGTAGCGGGATACCGCGCACAGATACGCAGTATTTT. It specifies CAGSGIPRTDTQYF.

The rearrangement links TRBV5-1 to TRBJ2-3, with D uncertain. Germline V gene lookup returns CDR1 SGHRS and CDR2 YFSETQ. Trimming stripped 0 bases from V and 6 bases from J, with 8 bases between. This CDR3 contains 13 residues. The DNA of the CDR3 is TGCGCCAGCAGCTTGGGATCCGACGATACGCAGTATTTT. This sequence encodes CASSLGSDDTQYF.

The genes are TRBV5-1 and TRBJ1-1; D is unclear. The V end lost 0 bases, the J end lost 0 bases, and 15 bases lay between the germline ends. This CDR3 is built from 17 residues. CDR1 and CDR2 from the germline V gene are SGHRS and YFSETQ. This chain's CDR3 is CASSLAGSYTLNTEAFF. The CDR3, as DNA: TGCGCCAGCAGCTTGGCCGGGTCTTACACCTTGAACACTGAAGCTTTCTTT.

V gene TRBV2 combines with J gene TRBJ2-5, with D perhaps TRBD1 (6 bases). The J call could be wrong; TRBJ2-7 is a better fit for the DNA end. Germline V lookup: CDR1 SNHLY, CDR2 FYNNEI. This CDR3 has 14 amino acids. DNA for the CDR3: TGTGCCAGCCTACTGCAGGGGCCCTCCTACGAGCAGTACTTC. It yields the protein CASLLQGPSYEQYF.

This clone has more than one count but fewer than ten. The CDR3 sequence is CASSVSFSSYNEQFF. CDR3 sequence (DNA): TGTGCCAGCAGTGTTTCTTTTAGCTCCTACAATGAGCAGTTCTTC. The chain combines TRBV27 with TRBJ2-1; D is unresolved. With 5 bases removed from V and 0 bases from J, the gap between germline ends came to 11 bases. There are 15 residues in the CDR3. CDR1 is MNHEY and CDR2 is SMNVEV in the germline V gene (reference sequence).

The J gene is TRBJ2-7, the V gene TRBV5-1; 8 nucleotides line up with TRBD2. The CDR3 has 16 amino acids. The ends lost 0 bases at V and 2 bases at J; junction bases unmatched: 7. Germline CDR1 reads SGHRS; CDR2 reads YFSETQ. Here the CDR3 DNA reads TGCGCCAGCAGCTTGGTATCTAGCGGGCTCACCTACGAGCAGTACTTC. It codes for CASSLVSSGLTYEQYF.

This clone has a count of ten or more. The rearrangement links TRBV27 to TRBJ1-5; D call uncertain. The ends were cut back, 7 bases at V and 1 base at J, with 14 bases in the middle. This CDR3 has 15 residues. Germline V lookup: CDR1 MNHEY, CDR2 SMNVEV (reference sequence). The CDR3 region has the DNA TGTGCCAGCACCAACACCGCAGGAAGCAATCAGCCCCAGCATTTT. Protein: CASTNTAGSNQPQHF.

The chain recombines TRBV7-2 with TRBJ2-7, with unresolved D. V was trimmed by 4 bases and J by 8 bases, leaving 15 bases between them. Looked up from germline, CDR1 is SGHTA and CDR2 is FQGNSA. This CDR3 spans 13 amino acids. CDR3 loop: CASSSNTLGQQYF. Written as DNA, the CDR3 is TGTGCCAGCAGCTCAAATACCTTAGGCCAGCAGTACTTC.

The V and J genes are TRBV4-1 and TRBJ2-1; TRBD2 aligns across 11 bases. Trimming cost V 3 bases and J 8 bases; bases outside gene matches: 9. The germline V gene encodes CDR1 MGHRA and CDR2 YSYEKL. The CDR3 is 16 residues long. The CDR3 protein is CASSQVAGGPGYEQFF. Written as DNA, the CDR3 is TGCGCCAGCAGCCAGGTAGCGGGAGGGCCTGGCTATGAGCAGTTCTTC.

V is TRBV29-1 and J is TRBJ1-2, with TRBD1 as a possible D gene (5 bases). Looked up from germline, CDR1 is SQVTM and CDR2 is ANQGSEA. CDR3 length: 15 residues. The V end was cut by 4 bases, the J end by 5 bases, with 20 bases between. DNA of the CDR3: TGCAGCGTTGTATCTTGGGGGGATATCAAGTATGGCTACACCTTC. It translates to CSVVSWGDIKYGYTF.

This clone turned up a few times. A far larger clone is off by one base, so a read error is likely. V is TRBV20-1 and J is TRBJ2-5; the D is unclear. The end of the DNA aligns better with TRBJ2-7, so the J call may be wrong. In germline, CDR1 is DFQATT, CDR2 SNEGSKA (reference sequence). The CDR3 consists of 10 residues. The CDR3 loop is CSASDHEQYF. Written as DNA, the CDR3 is TGCAGTGCTAGCGACCACGAGCAGTACTTC.

This clone was picked up a small number of times. V is TRBV6-5 and J is TRBJ2-1; tentatively, D is TRBD1 (5 bases). Germline V gene lookup returns CDR1 MNHEY and CDR2 SVGAGI. The CDR3 extends over 14 amino acids. Trimming stripped 5 bases from V and 10 bases from J, with 18 bases between. CDR3 sequence: CASSVEGHGKEQFF. The CDR3 DNA reads as TGTGCCAGCAGTGTTGAAGGACACGGCAAAGAGCAGTTCTTC.

This clone was seen many times. The V gene is TRBV5-4, the J gene TRBJ1-3; no firm D call. The CDR3 loop spans 14 amino acids. Between the trimmed V and J ends, which lost 4 bases and 0 bases, there was a span of 8 bases. The germline gives CDR1 SGHNT, CDR2 YYREEE (reference sequence). CDR3 DNA: TGTGCCAGCAGCCCCGGGCTCTCTGGAAACACCATATATTTT. Its protein is CASSPGLSGNTIYF.

CDR3 nucleotide sequence: TGTGCCAGCAGCTCCCAGGGCAGCCCCTACGAGCAGTACTTC. Translated, it gives CASSSQGSPYEQYF. The V and J genes are TRBV11-3 and TRBJ2-7; tentative D call: TRBD1 (5 bases). Germline CDR1 reads SGHNT; CDR2 reads YENEEA. The CDR3 contains 14 residues. V lost 4 bases to trimming and J lost 2 bases, with 12 bases between them.

This chain links TRBV5-4 with TRBJ2-7, with 7 bases fitting TRBD2. The ends lost 4 bases at V and 6 bases at J; junction bases unmatched: 7. The CDR3 sequence is 13 residues long. Germline CDR1 and CDR2: SGHNT and YYREEE (reference sequence). Written as DNA, the CDR3 is TGTGCCAGCAGCCGGTTGGAGCGGGGCGAGCAGTACTTC. Amino acid sequence: CASSRLERGEQYF.

The chain joins TRBV2 to TRBJ2-5; D possibly corresponds to TRBD1 (6 bases). Germline values: CDR1 SNHLY, CDR2 FYNNEI. Trimming took 6 bases from V and 5 from J, leaving 7 bases between them. The CDR3 totals 11 residues. CDR3 sequence: CASSQGETQYF. CDR3 sequence (DNA): TGTGCCAGCAGCCAGGGGGAGACCCAGTACTTC.

The gene calls are TRBV5-1 and TRBJ2-3; 7 bases are a match to TRBD2. The CDR3 contains 16 residues. From germline, CDR1 is SGHRS and CDR2 YFSETQ. Germline trimming cut 0 bases from V and 0 bases from J; bases unmatched to any gene: 4. Written as DNA, the CDR3 is TGCGCCAGCAGCTTGGCCGGGGGGTCTAGCACAGATACGCAGTATTTT. Residues: CASSLAGGSSTDTQYF.

The gene calls are TRBV15 and TRBJ2-5; 7 positions agree with TRBD1. This CDR3 comprises 17 residues. Trimming removed 5 bases from V and 5 bases from J; junction bases left unmatched: 17. The germline CDR1 and CDR2 sequences are LNHNV and YYDKDF (reference sequence). The CDR3: CATSSGRKGAGWETQYF. The CDR3, as DNA: TGTGCCACCAGCTCTGGTCGCAAGGGGGCCGGGTGGGAGACCCAGTACTTC.